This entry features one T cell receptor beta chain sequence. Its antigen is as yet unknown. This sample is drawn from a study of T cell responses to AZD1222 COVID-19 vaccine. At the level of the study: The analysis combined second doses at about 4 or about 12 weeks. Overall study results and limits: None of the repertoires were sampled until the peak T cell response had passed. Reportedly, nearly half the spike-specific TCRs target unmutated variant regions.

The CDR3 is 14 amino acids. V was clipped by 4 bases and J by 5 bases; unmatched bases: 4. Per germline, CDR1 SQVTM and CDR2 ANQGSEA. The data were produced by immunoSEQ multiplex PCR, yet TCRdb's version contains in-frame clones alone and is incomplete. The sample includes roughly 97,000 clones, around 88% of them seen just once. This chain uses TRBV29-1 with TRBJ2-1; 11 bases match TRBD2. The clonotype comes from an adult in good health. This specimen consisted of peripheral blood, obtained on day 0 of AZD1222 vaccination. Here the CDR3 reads CSVALAGGNNEQFF. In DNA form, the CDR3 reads TGCAGCGTTGCTCTAGCGGGGGGCAACAATGAGCAGTTCTTC.